The source of this T cell receptor beta chain is a study of blood T cell repertoires in COVID-19. Whole-study context: Samples came from the United States, Italy and Spain, spanning acute and convalescent COVID-19. PBMCs, B-cell-depleted T cells, or T cells provided the cDNA or gDNA that made up the material.

The cohort comprised adults aged about 18 to 100 years residing in about two dozen US areas. Produced via immunoSEQ multiplex PCR; TCRdb's table is partial and in-frame only. Here the sample spans some 250,000 clones, about 89% being singletons. Germline-derived CDR1 and CDR2 are MDHEN and SYDVKM. V lost 6 bases to trimming and J lost 9 bases, with 18 bases between them. CDR3 length: 13 amino acids. The V call is TRBV28, the J call TRBJ2-7; D is possibly TRBD2 (5 bases). Sequencing was done on a sample of PBMCs or T cells enriched from blood (not recorded which). This receptor was identified in a man aged 40-50 years who had recovered from COVID-19. The CDR3 DNA follows: TGTGCCAGCAGAACCCCCGGGCCCCTAGCGCAGTACTTC. Protein: CASRTPGPLAQYF.